This passage covers 7 T cell receptor beta chains from one sample sequenced in a study of blood T cell repertoires in COVID-19. Profiled with immunoSEQ multiplex PCR; TCRdb holds only in-frame clones, not every one. The top ten hold about 2.4% of the sample, which has more than 100,000 clones, around 80% seen once. Material for sequencing was PBMCs or T cells enriched from blood (not recorded which). The receptors here all came from a man aged 40-55 years with acute COVID-19.

V is TRBV27 and J is TRBJ1-2, with unresolved D. Germline V gives CDR1 MNHEY, CDR2 SMNVEV (reference sequence). The CDR3 loop spans 12 amino acids. Trimming removed 2 bases at V and 6 bases at J, with 7 bases between. CDR3 coding DNA: TGTGCCAGCAGTTTACGAGGGAATGGCTACACCTTC. Amino acids: CASSLRGNGYTF.

The rearrangement joins TRBV9 to TRBJ2-5; TRBD2 matches 9 bases. With V trimmed by 4 bases and J by 4 bases, 8 bases remained unmatched. Per germline, CDR1 SGDLS and CDR2 YYNGEE. CDR3 length equals 15 residues. CDR3 DNA: TGTGCCAGCAGCTCAGGCGGGGGGGGCGGAGAGACCCAGTACTTC. This translates into CASSSGGGGGETQYF.

Turning to this clone: Other DNA sequences within the sample encode an identical CDR3. V and J are TRBV24-1 and TRBJ2-1, with a possible D match to TRBD1 (8 bases). Looked up from germline, CDR1 is KGHDR and CDR2 is SFDVKD. V was trimmed by 4 bases and J by 2 bases, leaving 14 bases between them. The CDR3 consists of 16 residues. As DNA, the CDR3 is TGTGCCACCAGTGACAGCGGGACAGGAACCTACAATGAGCAGTTCTTC. Translation: CATSDSGTGTYNEQFF.

J is TRBJ1-2 and V is TRBV24-1; D is uncertain. This CDR3 is 14 amino acids long. Trimming stripped 5 bases from V and 6 bases from J, with 15 bases between. The germline CDR1 and CDR2 sequences are KGHDR and SFDVKD. The CDR3 reads CATSGQAPEHGYTF. The DNA of the CDR3 is TGTGCCACCAGTGGTCAGGCTCCAGAGCATGGCTACACCTTC.

The V call is TRBV5-6, the J call TRBJ1-2; possible D gene TRBD1, 6 bases. The CDR3 runs 13 residues. Trimming took off 5 bases at V and 7 bases at J, with 15 bases between the two ends. Germline lookup yields CDR1 SGHDT and CDR2 YYEEEE. In DNA form, the CDR3 reads TGTGCCAGCAGTTTGACAGGTGTTACTGGCTACACCTTC. It codes for CASSLTGVTGYTF.

The J gene is TRBJ2-5, the V gene TRBV18; the match to TRBD1 covers 7 bases. Germline loops: CDR1 KGHSH, CDR2 LQKENI. This CDR3 has 15 amino acids. Germline trimming cut 0 bases from V and 2 bases from J; bases unmatched to any gene: 3. The CDR3 is CASSPPGTAQETQYF. CDR3 sequence (DNA): TGTGCCAGCTCACCACCCGGGACAGCTCAAGAGACCCAGTACTTC.

The rearrangement links TRBV5-1 to TRBJ2-1, with D perhaps matching TRBD2 (5 bases). V lost 4 bases and J 0 bases, leaving 14 bases between the germline ends. There are 16 residues in the CDR3. Germline CDR1 and CDR2: SGHRS and YFSETQ. The CDR3: CASSPGERSSYNEQFF. The CDR3 DNA reads TGCGCCAGCAGCCCTGGCGAGCGGAGCTCCTACAATGAGCAGTTCTTC.